This T cell receptor (beta chain) appears in the sequencing data of a study of T cell responses to AZD1222 COVID-19 vaccine. Per germline, CDR1 GTSNPN and CDR2 SVGIG (reference sequence). Trimming cost V 1 base and J 6 bases, with 10 bases left between them. This CDR3 contains 13 residues. The data were produced by immunoSEQ multiplex PCR, yet TCRdb's version contains in-frame clones alone and is incomplete. This table holds fewer than 250,000 clones, about 93% found once. The chain joins TRBV30 to TRBJ1-5, with D perhaps TRBD1 (5 bases). Specimen: peripheral blood, collected on day 0 of MenACWY control vaccination. This receptor was taken from an adult in good health. The CDR3 loop is CAWSGGGRQPQHF. The CDR3 DNA follows: TGTGCCTGGAGTGGGGGGGGTCGTCAGCCCCAGCATTTT.